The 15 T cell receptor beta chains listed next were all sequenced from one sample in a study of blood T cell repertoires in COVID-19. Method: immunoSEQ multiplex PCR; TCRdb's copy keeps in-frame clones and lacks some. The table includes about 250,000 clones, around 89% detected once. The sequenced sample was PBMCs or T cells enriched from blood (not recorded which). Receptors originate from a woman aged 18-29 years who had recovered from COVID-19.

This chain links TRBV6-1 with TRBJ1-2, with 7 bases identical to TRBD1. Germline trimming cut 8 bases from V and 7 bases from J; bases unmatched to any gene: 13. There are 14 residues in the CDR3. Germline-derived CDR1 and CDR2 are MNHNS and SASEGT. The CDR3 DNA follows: TGTGCCAGCCGTGTAGCAGGGGGATTCGGTGGCTACACCTTC. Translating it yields CASRVAGGFGGYTF.

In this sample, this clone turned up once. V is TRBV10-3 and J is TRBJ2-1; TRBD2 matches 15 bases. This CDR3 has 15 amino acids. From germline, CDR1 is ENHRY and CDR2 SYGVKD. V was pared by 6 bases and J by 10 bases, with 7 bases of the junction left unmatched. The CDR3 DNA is TGTGCCATCAGCCACGACGGACTAGCGGGGGGGGAGCAGTTCTTC. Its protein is CAISHDGLAGGEQFF.

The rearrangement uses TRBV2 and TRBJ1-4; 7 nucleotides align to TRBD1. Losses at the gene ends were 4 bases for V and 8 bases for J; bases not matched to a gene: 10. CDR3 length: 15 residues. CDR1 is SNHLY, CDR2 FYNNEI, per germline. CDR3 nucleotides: TGTGCCAGCAGTGGGGACAGTCAATTCCAGGAAAAACTGTTTTTT. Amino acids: CASSGDSQFQEKLFF.

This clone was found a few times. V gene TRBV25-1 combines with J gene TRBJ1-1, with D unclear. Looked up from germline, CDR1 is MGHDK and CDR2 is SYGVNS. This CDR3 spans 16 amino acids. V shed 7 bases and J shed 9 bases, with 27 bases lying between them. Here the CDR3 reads CASIAPGLAPLIQAFF. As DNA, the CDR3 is TGTGCCAGCATAGCCCCGGGGTTGGCTCCCCTAATTCAAGCTTTCTTT.

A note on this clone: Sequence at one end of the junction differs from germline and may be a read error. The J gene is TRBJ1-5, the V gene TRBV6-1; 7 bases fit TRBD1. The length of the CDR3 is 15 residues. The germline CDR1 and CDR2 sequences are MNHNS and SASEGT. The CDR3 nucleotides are TGTGCCAGCTGTGACAGGGCGCCGTATTATCAGCCCCAGCATTTT. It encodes CASCDRAPYYQPQHF.

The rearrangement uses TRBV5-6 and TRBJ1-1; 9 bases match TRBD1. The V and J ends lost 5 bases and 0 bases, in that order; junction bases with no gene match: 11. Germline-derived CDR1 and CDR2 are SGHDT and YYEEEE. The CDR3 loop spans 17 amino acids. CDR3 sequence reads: CASRPTGGGLVNTEAFF. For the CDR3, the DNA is TGTGCCAGCAGACCCACAGGGGGCGGATTGGTGAACACTGAAGCTTTCTTT.

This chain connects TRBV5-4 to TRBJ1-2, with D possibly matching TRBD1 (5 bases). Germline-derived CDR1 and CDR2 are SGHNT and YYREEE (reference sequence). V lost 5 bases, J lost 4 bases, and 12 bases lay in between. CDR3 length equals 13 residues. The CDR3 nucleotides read TGTGCCAGCAGTGACATGACAGCCTATGGCTACACCTTC. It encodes CASSDMTAYGYTF. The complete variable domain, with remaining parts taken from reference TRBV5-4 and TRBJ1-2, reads ETGVTQSPTHLIKTRGQQVTLRCSSQSGHNTVSWYQQALGQGPQFIFQYYREEENGRGNFPPRFSGLQFPNYSSELNVNALELDDSALYLCASSDMTAYGYTFGSGTRLTVV.

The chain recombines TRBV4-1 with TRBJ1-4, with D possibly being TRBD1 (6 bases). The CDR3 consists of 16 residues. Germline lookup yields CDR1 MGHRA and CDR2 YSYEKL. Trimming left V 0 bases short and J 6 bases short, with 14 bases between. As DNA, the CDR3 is TGCGCCAGCAGCCAAGATTGGGCAGGGGCCCATGAAAAACTGTTTTTT. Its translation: CASSQDWAGAHEKLFF.

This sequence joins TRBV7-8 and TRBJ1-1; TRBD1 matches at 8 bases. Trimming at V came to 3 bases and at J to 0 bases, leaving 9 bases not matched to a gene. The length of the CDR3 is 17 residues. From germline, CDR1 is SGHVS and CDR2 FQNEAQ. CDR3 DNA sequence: TGTGCCAGCAGCTTCCGCCAGGGACAGGCCATGAACACTGAAGCTTTCTTT. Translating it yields CASSFRQGQAMNTEAFF.

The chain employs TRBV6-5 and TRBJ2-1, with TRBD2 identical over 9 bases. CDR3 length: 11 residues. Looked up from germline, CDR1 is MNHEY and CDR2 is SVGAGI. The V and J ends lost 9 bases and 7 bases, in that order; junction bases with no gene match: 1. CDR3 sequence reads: CASSGGNEQFF. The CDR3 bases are TGTGCCAGTAGCGGGGGTAATGAGCAGTTCTTC.

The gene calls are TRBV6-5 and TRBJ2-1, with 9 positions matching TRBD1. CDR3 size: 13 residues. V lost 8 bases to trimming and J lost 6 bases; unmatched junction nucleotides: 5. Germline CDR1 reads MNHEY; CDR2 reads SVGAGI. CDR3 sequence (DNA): TGTGCCAGCGGCGGGACAGGGTCCAATGAGCAGTTCTTC. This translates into CASGGTGSNEQFF.

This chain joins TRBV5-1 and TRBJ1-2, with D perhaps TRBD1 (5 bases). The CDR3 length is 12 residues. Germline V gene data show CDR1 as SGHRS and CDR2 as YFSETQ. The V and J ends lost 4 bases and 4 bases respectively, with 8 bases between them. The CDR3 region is CASSDSLYGYTF. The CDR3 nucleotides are TGCGCCAGCAGCGACAGCCTCTATGGCTACACCTTC. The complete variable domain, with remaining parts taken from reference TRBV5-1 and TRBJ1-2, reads KAGVTQTPRYLIKTRGQQVTLSCSPISGHRSVSWYQQTPGQGLQFLFEYFSETQRNKGNFPGRFSGRQFSNSRSEMNVSTLELGDSALYLCASSDSLYGYTFGSGTRLTVV.

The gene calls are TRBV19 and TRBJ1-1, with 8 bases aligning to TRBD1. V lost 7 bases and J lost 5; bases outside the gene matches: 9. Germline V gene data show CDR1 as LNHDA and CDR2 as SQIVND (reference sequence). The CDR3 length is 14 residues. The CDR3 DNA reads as TGTGCCAGTACCCTCGGACAGGGTGGGACTGAAGCTTTCTTT. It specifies CASTLGQGGTEAFF.

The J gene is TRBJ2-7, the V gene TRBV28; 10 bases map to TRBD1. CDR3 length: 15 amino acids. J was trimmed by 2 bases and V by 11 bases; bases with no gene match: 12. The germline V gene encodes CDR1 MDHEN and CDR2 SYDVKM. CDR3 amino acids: CAATDGTGDAYEQYF. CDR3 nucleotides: TGTGCCGCAACGGACGGGACAGGGGATGCCTACGAGCAGTACTTC.

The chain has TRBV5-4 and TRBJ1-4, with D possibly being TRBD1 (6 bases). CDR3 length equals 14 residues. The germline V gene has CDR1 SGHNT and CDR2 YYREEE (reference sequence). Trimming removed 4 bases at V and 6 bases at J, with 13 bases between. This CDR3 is CASSPGGADEKLFF. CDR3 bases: TGTGCCAGCAGCCCCGGGGGGGCAGATGAAAAACTGTTTTTT. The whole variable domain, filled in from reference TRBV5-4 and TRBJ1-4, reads ETGVTQSPTHLIKTRGQQVTLRCSSQSGHNTVSWYQQALGQGPQFIFQYYREEENGRGNFPPRFSGLQFPNYSSELNVNALELDDSALYLCASSPGGADEKLFFGSGTQLSVL.